This T cell receptor beta chain was documented in a study of T cell responses to AZD1222 COVID-19 vaccine. With 2 bases clipped from V and 5 bases from J, the junction kept 5 bases outside the gene matches. Germline CDR1 SGHDT, CDR2 YYEEEE. The CDR3 is made up of 14 amino acids. Some clones are missing from TCRdb's copy, which holds only in-frame ones; the method was immunoSEQ multiplex PCR. The sample includes 100,000 to 150,000 clones, 86% seen only once; the top ten take more than 20%. This clone was detected only a few times. Sample: peripheral blood, taken on day 0 of AZD1222 vaccination. This receptor was taken from an adult in good health. V is TRBV5-6 and J is TRBJ1-1; 8 positions agree with TRBD1. CDR3 residues: CASSLGQGTTEAFF. In DNA form, the CDR3 reads TGTGCCAGCAGCTTAGGACAGGGCACGACTGAAGCTTTCTTT. The whole variable domain, filled in from reference TRBV5-6 and TRBJ1-1, reads DAGVTQSPTHLIKTRGQQVTLRCSPKSGHDTVSWYQQALGQGPQFIFQYYEEEERQRGNFPDRFSGHQFPNYSSELNVNALLLGDSALYLCASSLGQGTTEAFFGQGTRLTVV.